This record covers a single T cell receptor beta chain. The antigen is unknown. A much larger clone differs from this one at a single base, so this may be a read error. This entry belongs to a study of T cells in Graves' hyperthyroidism and ophthalmopathy. About the research overall: Before any treatment, at initial diagnosis, peripheral blood was collected.

Subjects with ophthalmopathy showed a Clinical Activity Score no lower than 3, a NOSPECS grade no lower than 4, and a duration shorter than 3 months. Uncontrolled infection, other autoimmune disease, pregnancy and lactation each barred patients from inclusion. Findings of the study overall: Most thyroid clonotypes with frequency above 0.001 were detected in blood.

Trimming took off 4 bases at V and 4 bases at J, with 21 bases between the two ends. Germline lookup yields CDR1 LNHDA and CDR2 SQIVND (reference sequence). The CDR3 contains 17 residues. Amplified TCR beta CDR3 regions derived from RNA transcripts. HTBI primers were the set used in a first-round RT-PCR of the TCR CDR3. TCRdb redid the calling of the multiplex PCR reads with MiXCR, one entry per CDR3 protein. The sample lists 500,000 to 650,000 distinct CDR3 sequences; approximately 15% were seen once. The source is a woman aged 50 to 60 with Graves' ophthalmopathy. This chain joins TRBV19 and TRBJ2-3; a weak D match, TRBD2 (6 bases). The sequenced sample was blood. The CDR3 DNA reads TGTGCCAGTAGTACAACTCGACTAGGTGGAAACGCAGATACGCAGTATTTT. It translates to CASSTTRLGGNADTQYF. The full variable domain, its missing parts supplied by reference TRBV19 and TRBJ2-3, is DGGITQSPKYLFRKEGQNVTLSCEQNLNHDAMYWYRQDPGQGLRLIYYSQIVNDFQKGDIAEGYSVSREKKESFPLTVTSAQKNPTAFYLCASSTTRLGGNADTQYFGPGTRLTVL.